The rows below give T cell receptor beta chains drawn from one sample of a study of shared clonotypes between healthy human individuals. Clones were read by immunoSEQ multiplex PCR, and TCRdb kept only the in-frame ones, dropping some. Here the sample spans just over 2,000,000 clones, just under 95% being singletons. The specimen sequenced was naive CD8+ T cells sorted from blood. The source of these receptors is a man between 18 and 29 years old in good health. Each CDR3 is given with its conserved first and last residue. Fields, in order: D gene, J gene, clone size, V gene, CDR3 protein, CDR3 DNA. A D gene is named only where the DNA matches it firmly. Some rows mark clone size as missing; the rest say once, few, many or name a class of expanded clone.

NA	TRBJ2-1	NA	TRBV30	CAWSLSSYNEQFF	TGTGCCTGGAGTTTGAGCTCCTACAATGAGCAGTTCTTC
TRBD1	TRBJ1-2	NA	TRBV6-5	CASSTRDRGYGYTF	TGTGCCAGCAGTACTAGGGACAGGGGTTATGGCTACACCTTC
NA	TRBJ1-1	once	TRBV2	CASIPGGVWNTEAFF	TGTGCCAGCATCCCGGGGGGGGTCTGGAACACTGAAGCTTTCTTT
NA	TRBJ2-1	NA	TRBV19	CASSVARYNEQFF	TGTGCCAGTAGTGTGGCTCGGTACAATGAGCAGTTCTTC
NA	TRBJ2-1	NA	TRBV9	CASSAGPDGNEQFF	TGTGCCAGCAGCGCTGGACCCGACGGCAATGAGCAGTTCTTC
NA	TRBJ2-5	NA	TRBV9	CASSVDGTVQETQYF	TGTGCCAGCAGCGTAGACGGGACCGTTCAAGAGACCCAGTACTTC
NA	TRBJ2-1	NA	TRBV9	CASSEGGHEQFF	TGTGCCAGCAGCGAGGGGGGCCATGAGCAGTTCTTC
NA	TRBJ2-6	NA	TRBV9	CASQKGSGANVLTF	TGTGCCTCCCAAAAAGGCTCTGGGGCCAACGTCCTGACTTTC
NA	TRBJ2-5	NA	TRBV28	CASSLGGALGETQYF	TGTGCCAGCAGCTTAGGGGGGGCTCTCGGAGAGACCCAGTACTTC
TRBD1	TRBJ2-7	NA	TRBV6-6	CASSYSPGQGTYEQYF	TGTGCCAGCAGTTACTCCCCGGGACAGGGGACCTACGAGCAGTACTTC
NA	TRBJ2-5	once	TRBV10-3	CAISERGGETQYF	TGTGCCATCAGTGAGAGAGGGGGTGAGACCCAGTACTTC
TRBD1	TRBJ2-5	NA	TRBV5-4	CASSLGTGGTETQYF	TGTGCCAGCAGCTTAGGGACAGGGGGCACAGAGACCCAGTACTTC
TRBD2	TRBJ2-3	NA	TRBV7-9	CASSLSLAETSTDTQYF	TGTGCCAGCAGCTTATCTCTAGCGGAAACTAGCACAGATACGCAGTATTTT
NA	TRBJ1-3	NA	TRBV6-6	CASSYDGNTIYF	TGTGCCAGCAGTTACGATGGAAACACCATATATTTT
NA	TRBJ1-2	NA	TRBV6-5	CASSLQRGYGYTF	TGTGCCAGCAGCTTACAACGGGGGTATGGCTACACCTTC
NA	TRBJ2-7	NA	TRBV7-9	CASSFQEGLPSYEQYF	TGTGCCAGCAGCTTCCAGGAGGGGTTACCCTCCTACGAGCAGTACTTC
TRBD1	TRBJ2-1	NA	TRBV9	CASSDRQGALNEQFF	TGTGCCAGCAGCGACAGACAGGGGGCACTCAATGAGCAGTTCTTC
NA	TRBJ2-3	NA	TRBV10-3	CAISALQRNTDTQYF	TGTGCCATCAGTGCTTTGCAGAGGAACACAGATACGCAGTATTTT
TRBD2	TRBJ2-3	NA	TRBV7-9	CASSFNGGDTDTQYF	TGTGCCAGCAGCTTTAACGGGGGGGACACAGATACGCAGTATTTT
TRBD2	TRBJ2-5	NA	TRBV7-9	CASSWGLAGLQETQYF	TGTGCCAGCAGCTGGGGACTAGCGGGACTACAAGAGACCCAGTACTTC
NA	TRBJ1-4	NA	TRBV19	CATRGPGADEKLFF	TGTGCCACCCGGGGGCCAGGAGCCGATGAAAAACTGTTTTTT
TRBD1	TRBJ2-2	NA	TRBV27	CASSPGQGYTGELFF	TGTGCCAGCAGTCCCGGACAGGGGTACACCGGGGAGCTGTTTTTT
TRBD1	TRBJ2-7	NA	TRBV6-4	CASSDLGQAEQYF	TGTGCCAGCAGTGACCTGGGACAGGCCGAGCAGTACTTC
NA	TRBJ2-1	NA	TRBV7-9	CASSPRSPWYNEQFF	TGTGCCAGCAGCCCGCGATCACCGTGGTACAATGAGCAGTTCTTC
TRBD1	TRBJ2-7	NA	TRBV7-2	CASSLAMRTGTYEQYF	TGTGCCAGCAGCTTAGCGATGAGGACAGGTACCTACGAGCAGTACTTC
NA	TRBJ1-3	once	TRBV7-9	CASSLEGGSGNTIYF	TGTGCCAGCAGCTTAGAGGGAGGCTCTGGAAACACCATATATTTT
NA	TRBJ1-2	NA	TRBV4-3	CASSPTQEHYGYTF	TGCGCCAGCAGCCCCACCCAAGAACACTATGGCTACACCTTC
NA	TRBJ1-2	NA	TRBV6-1	CASTNWEGQRHGYTF	TGTGCCAGCACCAATTGGGAGGGTCAGAGACATGGCTACACCTTC
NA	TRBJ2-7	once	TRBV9	CASSVGQATSYEQYF	TGTGCCAGCAGCGTAGGACAGGCCACCTCCTACGAGCAGTACTTC
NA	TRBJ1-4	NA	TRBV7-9	CASTYGRAEKLFF	TGTGCCAGCACCTACGGGCGGGCTGAAAAACTGTTTTTT
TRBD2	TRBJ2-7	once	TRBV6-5	CASSQTSGRVEQYF	TGTGCCAGCAGTCAGACTAGCGGGAGAGTAGAGCAGTACTTC
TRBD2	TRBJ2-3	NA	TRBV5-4	CASSFGLAGVTDTQYF	TGTGCCAGCAGCTTTGGACTAGCGGGTGTCACAGATACGCAGTATTTT
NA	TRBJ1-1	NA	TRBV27	CASSLGFGMQAFF	TGTGCCAGCAGTTTAGGGTTTGGGATGCAGGCTTTCTTT
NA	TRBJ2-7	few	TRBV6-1	CASSEAPAGAVHEQYF	TGTGCCAGCAGTGAAGCGCCGGCAGGTGCTGTCCACGAGCAGTACTTC
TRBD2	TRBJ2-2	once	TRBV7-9	CASSLVSGGSPGELFF	TGTGCCAGCAGCTTAGTATCGGGAGGTAGTCCCGGGGAGCTGTTTTTT
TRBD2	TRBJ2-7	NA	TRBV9	CASSVDPSGAYEQYF	TGTGCCAGCAGCGTAGATCCTAGCGGGGCCTACGAGCAGTACTTC
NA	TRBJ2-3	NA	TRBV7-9	CASSYPRDHTDTQYF	TGTGCCAGCAGCTACCCCCGGGACCACACAGATACGCAGTATTTT
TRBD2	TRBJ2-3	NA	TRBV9	CASSVYEGGTDTQYF	TGTGCCAGCAGCGTATACGAGGGAGGGACAGATACGCAGTATTTT
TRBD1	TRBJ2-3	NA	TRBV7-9	CASSTGQGPDTQYF	TGTGCCAGCAGCACAGGACAGGGGCCAGATACGCAGTATTTT
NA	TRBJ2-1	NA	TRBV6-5	CASSSKRPGPPSEQFF	TGTGCCAGCAGTTCCAAACGACCGGGACCCCCCAGCGAGCAGTTCTTC
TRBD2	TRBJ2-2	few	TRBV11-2	CASSSPLGLAGPNTGELFF	TGTGCCAGCAGCTCACCCCTGGGGCTAGCGGGACCGAACACCGGGGAGCTGTTTTTT
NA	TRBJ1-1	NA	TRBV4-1	CASSPRQSMNTEAFF	TGCGCCAGCAGCCCGAGACAGTCCATGAACACTGAAGCTTTCTTT
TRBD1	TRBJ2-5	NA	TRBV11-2	CASSKTTGVEETQYF	TGTGCCAGCAGCAAAACGACAGGGGTGGAGGAGACCCAGTACTTC
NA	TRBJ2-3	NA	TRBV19	CASSINAGTYTDTQYF	TGTGCCAGTAGTATAAACGCCGGGACTTACACAGATACGCAGTATTTT
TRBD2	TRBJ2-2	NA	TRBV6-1	CASSEIEFGTSLNTGELFF	TGTGCCAGCAGTGAAATCGAGTTCGGGACTAGCTTGAACACCGGGGAGCTGTTTTTT
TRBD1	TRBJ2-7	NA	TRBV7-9	CASSLESGGGQGYEQYF	TGTGCCAGCAGCTTAGAATCGGGTGGGGGACAGGGTTACGAGCAGTACTTC
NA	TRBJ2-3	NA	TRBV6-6	CASSYLGSGTDTQYF	TGTGCCAGCAGTTACCTGGGTTCCGGCACAGATACGCAGTATTTT
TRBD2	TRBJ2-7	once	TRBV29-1	CSVEGTSGMEGLYEQYF	TGCAGCGTTGAAGGGACTAGCGGGATGGAGGGCCTCTACGAGCAGTACTTC
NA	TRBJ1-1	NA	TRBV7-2	CASSLGWTEAFF	TGTGCCAGCAGCTTAGGCTGGACTGAAGCTTTCTTT
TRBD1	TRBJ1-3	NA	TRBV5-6	CASSFADRVTSSSGNTIYF	TGTGCCAGCAGCTTTGCTGACAGGGTCACATCGAGCTCTGGAAACACCATATATTTT
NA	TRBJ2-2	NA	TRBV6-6	CASTQEGFTGELFF	TGTGCCAGCACTCAAGAGGGGTTCACCGGGGAGCTGTTTTTT
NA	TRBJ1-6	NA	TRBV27	CASSLTGGSGDSPLHF	TGTGCCAGCAGTTTAACAGGAGGAAGTGGGGATTCACCCCTCCACTTT
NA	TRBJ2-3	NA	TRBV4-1	CASGPMVSALSTDTQYF	TGCGCCAGCGGACCCATGGTTAGTGCCCTTAGCACAGATACGCAGTATTTT
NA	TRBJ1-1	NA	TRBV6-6	CASSAVEGGGF	TGTGCCAGCAGTGCGGTCGAGGGCGGCGGGTTT
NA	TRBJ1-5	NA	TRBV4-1	CASSHTVGQPQHF	TGCGCCAGCAGCCACACTGTTGGTCAGCCCCAGCATTTT
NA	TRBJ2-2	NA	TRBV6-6	CASSYGTGTGELFF	TGTGCCAGCAGTTACGGTACAGGCACCGGGGAGCTGTTTTTT
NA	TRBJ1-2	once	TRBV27	CASSFPMPTGAQVKGYTF	TGTGCCAGCAGTTTTCCGATGCCTACGGGGGCGCAGGTGAAGGGCTACACCTTC
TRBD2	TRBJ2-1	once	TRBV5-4	CASSYLAGGPGEQFF	TGTGCCAGCAGCTATTTAGCGGGAGGGCCGGGTGAGCAGTTCTTC
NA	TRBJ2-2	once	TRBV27	CASSFGAAGELFF	TGTGCCAGCAGTTTCGGTGCCGCCGGGGAGCTGTTTTTT
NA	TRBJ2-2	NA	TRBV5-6	CASSLAELAGELFF	TGTGCCAGCAGCTTGGCCGAGTTGGCCGGGGAGCTGTTTTTT